These 16 T cell receptor beta chains came from one sample sequenced in a study of blood T cell repertoires in COVID-19 (dated by TCRdb to 2019 to 2021). To prepare the library, the immunoSEQ multiplex PCR assay was applied. TCRdb stores this immuneACCESS table with in-frame sequences only. Part of the clones is absent; in the studies checked, under half of the shortfall reflects unresolved V genes, and no reason is known for the rest. This sample holds about 220,000 clones; 80% to 90% were observed only once. Together, the top ten hold about 20% of the sample. The sample consisted of peripheral blood. These receptors originate from a young man with active or convalescent COVID-19.

The rearrangement uses TRBV5-1 and TRBJ1-1; 8 positions agree with TRBD1. Unmatched junction bases numbered 7, after V lost 4 bases and J lost 5 bases. The CDR3 extends over 14 amino acids. Germline V gene lookup returns CDR1 SGHRS and CDR2 YFSETQ. The CDR3 bases are TGCGCCAGCAGCCCTTTCAGGGGGCTGACTGAAGCTTTCTTT. This codes for CASSPFRGLTEAFF.

The V call is TRBV6-5, the J call TRBJ1-5, with D possibly TRBD1 on 5 matching bases. Trimming shortened V by 0 bases and J by 1 base, and 10 bases separated the two germline ends. Germline values: CDR1 MNHEY, CDR2 SVGAGI. This CDR3 spans 16 amino acids. CDR3 sequence reads: CASSYSAGESNQPQHF. The CDR3 coding sequence is TGTGCCAGCAGTTACTCGGCGGGGGAAAGCAATCAGCCCCAGCATTTT.

The chain has TRBV28 and TRBJ1-5; 9 bases are shared with TRBD1. The CDR3 totals 16 residues. V lost 5 bases and J lost 5; bases outside the gene matches: 10. The germline gives CDR1 MDHEN, CDR2 SYDVKM. This CDR3 reads CASSLWDRAAYQPQHF. The CDR3 region has the DNA TGTGCCAGCAGTCTCTGGGACAGGGCAGCATATCAGCCCCAGCATTTT.

This clone has more than one count but fewer than ten. The chain combines TRBV27 with TRBJ1-6; tentative D call: TRBD1 (5 bases). The CDR3 loop spans 17 amino acids. Germline CDR1 and CDR2: MNHEY and SMNVEV (reference sequence). The V gene lost 0 bases and the J gene lost 9 bases, with 18 bases spanning the gap. CDR3 bases: TGTGCCAGCAGTTTATCGCCCCCCCCAGGGTGGGGTTCACCCCTCCACTTT. Amino acid sequence: CASSLSPPPGWGSPLHF.

The chain employs TRBV6-5 and TRBJ1-2, with D unresolved. The CDR3 consists of 16 residues. Looked up from germline, CDR1 is MNHEY and CDR2 is SVGAGI. Trimming left V 0 bases short and J 4 bases short, with 15 bases between. CDR3: CASSYSGRAGVYGYTF. The DNA of the CDR3 is TGTGCCAGCAGTTACTCGGGAAGGGCCGGGGTCTATGGCTACACCTTC.

This chain joins TRBV14 and TRBJ1-2; tentatively, D is TRBD1 (5 bases). The CDR3 has 12 residues. Germline V gene sequence: CDR1 SGHDN, CDR2 FVKESK. Trimming shortened V by 4 bases and J by 9 bases, and 12 bases separated the two germline ends. The CDR3 bases are TGTGCCAGCAGCCGGGCGGGGCGGAGCTACACCTTC. Its translation is CASSRAGRSYTF.

This chain links TRBV12-3 or TRBV12-4 with TRBJ2-5; D is uncertain. This CDR3 comprises 9 residues. Trimming removed 9 bases at V and 5 bases at J, with 4 bases between. CDR3 DNA sequence: TGTGCCAGTCGGGAGACCCAGTACTTC. Translation gives CASRETQYF.

V gene TRBV27 combines with J gene TRBJ1-1; 9 bases line up with TRBD1. The V gene end was trimmed by 6 bases and the J gene end by 10 bases; junction bases not matched to a gene: 6. This CDR3 has 12 residues. Germline V gene sequence: CDR1 MNHEY, CDR2 SMNVEV (reference sequence). CDR3 sequence reads: CASRQGADGAFF. The CDR3, as DNA: TGTGCCAGCAGACAGGGGGCTGACGGAGCTTTCTTT.

The V and J genes are TRBV19 and TRBJ2-1; TRBD2 is a possible D gene (5 bases). Trimming shortened V by 3 bases and J by 6 bases, and 15 bases separated the two germline ends. Germline V gene data show CDR1 as LNHDA and CDR2 as SQIVND (reference sequence). This CDR3 spans 15 amino acids. Here the CDR3 reads CASSIGFGVVNEQFF. The CDR3 coding sequence is TGTGCCAGTAGTATCGGTTTCGGGGTGGTCAATGAGCAGTTCTTC.

The J gene is TRBJ2-1, the V gene TRBV5-1, with D possibly TRBD1 on 5 matching bases. Trimming pared 1 base from V and 7 bases from J, leaving 12 bases between. The CDR3 is made up of 14 amino acids. Looked up from germline, CDR1 is SGHRS and CDR2 is YFSETQ. CDR3 nucleotides: TGCGCCAGCAGCTTGTTAACAGGACAAAATGAGCAGTTCTTC. This codes for CASSLLTGQNEQFF.

The chain has TRBV12-3 or TRBV12-4 and TRBJ1-1; no clear D. V lost 3 bases and J 8 bases, leaving 7 bases between the germline ends. The CDR3 has 11 residues. Here the CDR3 reads CASSFGQEAFF. The DNA for the CDR3 is TGTGCCAGCAGTTTTGGGCAGGAAGCTTTCTTT.

The genes are TRBV5-6 and TRBJ2-7; 12 bases line up with TRBD2. The CDR3 length is 16 residues. Trimming at V came to 3 bases and at J to 5 bases, leaving 9 bases not matched to a gene. Germline-derived CDR1 and CDR2 are SGHDT and YYEEEE. The CDR3 bases are TGTGCCAGCAGCTCAAACCTGGGACTAGCGGGCGACGAGCAGTACTTC. The encoded protein is CASSSNLGLAGDEQYF.

Only one count was recorded for this clone. The V and J genes are TRBV9 and TRBJ2-3, with TRBD2 matching over 8 bases. Germline-derived CDR1 and CDR2 are SGDLS and YYNGEE. This CDR3 is 15 amino acids long. Trimming cost V 0 bases and J 2 bases; bases outside gene matches: 2. CDR3 DNA sequence: TGTGCCAGCAGCGTAGCGGGGGGGTACACAGATACGCAGTATTTT. Translation: CASSVAGGYTDTQYF.

This clone was counted many times. V and J are TRBV23-1 and TRBJ2-7; D unclear. TRBV23-1 is marked as an open reading frame, function uncertain. This CDR3 is 12 amino acids long. V shed 4 bases and J shed 4 bases, with 8 bases lying between them. The DNA for the CDR3 is TGCGCCAGCAGTCGTCCATCATACGAGCAGTACTTC. This translates into CASSRPSYEQYF.

The V and J genes are TRBV11-2 and TRBJ2-5; 14 nucleotides agree with TRBD2. The CDR3 is 16 amino acids. The V segment lost 5 bases and the J segment 5 bases; nucleotides outside the gene matches: 7. Germline CDR1 SGHAT, CDR2 FQNNGV. The CDR3 DNA sequence: TGTGCCAGCAGCCGTCGACTAGCGGGGGGGGTGGAGACCCAGTACTTC. Amino acid sequence: CASSRRLAGGVETQYF.

The rearrangement joins TRBV13 to TRBJ1-2; D gene uncertain. The ends were cut back, 2 bases at V and 4 bases at J, with 14 bases in the middle. In germline, CDR1 is PRHDT, CDR2 FYEKMQ (reference sequence). CDR3 length equals 15 residues. The CDR3 region is CASSLMLEGGYGYTF. CDR3 DNA sequence: TGTGCCAGCAGCTTAATGTTGGAGGGAGGCTATGGCTACACCTTC.